This TCR beta chain derives from a study of blood T cell repertoires in COVID-19 (dated by TCRdb to the early 2020s). Regarding the study in general: Samples from collaborators originated in the United States, Italy and Spain and spanned both the acute and convalescent phases of COVID-19. The prospective study material was composed of cDNA or gDNA derived from T cells, B-cell-depleted T cells, or PBMCs. Deeply sampled blood TCRbeta repertoires from subjects exposed to, actively infected with, or recovered from COVID-19 were included in the dataset. The repertoires were released in a freely available public database intended as a resource for research on the immune response to SARS-CoV-2. The samples were drawn from the first 160 participants of the ongoing ImmuneRACE study and from over 950 subjects provided by 6 global collaborators. The sample metadata nearly always contained a de-identified subject ID, COVID-19 status, age in years and sex. Where HLA class I and class II types were available, the types were taken from metadata supplied by the sample provider, not from assay-based typing.

One collaborating source in Seattle enrolled patients while the patients were actively infected and followed the patients over time throughout the course of disease. The collaborating institutions used their own protocols to collect whole blood in K2EDTA tubes. For TCRbeta analysis, collaborators shipped samples in one of three forms: frozen whole blood, isolated PBMCs, or DNA extracted from either of those sample types. Comment on this clone: Its antigen is unknown. Base quality data are lacking; no much larger clone is found one base away.

The germline V gene gives CDR1 as SGHAT and CDR2 as FQNNGV. Trimmed from V: 5 bases; trimmed from J: 3 bases; junction bases lacking a gene match: 15. Including the terminal cysteine and phenylalanine, the CDR3 comprises 18 residues. Here the CDR3 DNA is all that survives: 54 bases in frame from base 1. TCRbeta CDR3 regions were amplified from genomic DNA using the immunoSEQ Assay, a bias-controlled multiplex PCR. As for the authors' bioinformatics: Nucleated cell counts per sample were estimated from amplification of reference gene primers within the assay. To quantify the absolute abundance of each unique TCRbeta CDR3 rearrangement, sequence reads were collapsed and filtered. For each sample, productive Simpson clonality was calculated by taking the square root of Simpson's diversity index across productive rearrangements. As stored in TCRdb, this immuneACCESS dataset retains in-frame rearrangements with V and J assigned. A fraction of the clones does not appear; measured against another copy, unresolved V genes explain less than half of the discrepancy, and the remainder lacks a known reason. V and J calls and clone size come straight from that table; D and trimming were deduced from the DNA. The sample data list approximately 10,000 clones, and 70% to 75% of these were observed just once. Approximately 6% of the sample is in the top ten clones.

What the research found in general, with its limitations: The quantity of clinical and demographic metadata differed by source and by participant and was supplied without curation.

The receptor's source is a man aged 60-69 years with COVID-19, enrolled during active disease. Recombination linked TRBV11-2 to TRBJ1-4; 7 bases in between match TRBD1. Sequenced sample: peripheral blood. This receptor carries the CDR3 CASSLPPGGGWPNEKLFF. The sequenced DNA is TGTGCCAGCAGCCTCCCCCCCGGAGGGGGCTGGCCTAATGAAAAACTGTTTTTT.